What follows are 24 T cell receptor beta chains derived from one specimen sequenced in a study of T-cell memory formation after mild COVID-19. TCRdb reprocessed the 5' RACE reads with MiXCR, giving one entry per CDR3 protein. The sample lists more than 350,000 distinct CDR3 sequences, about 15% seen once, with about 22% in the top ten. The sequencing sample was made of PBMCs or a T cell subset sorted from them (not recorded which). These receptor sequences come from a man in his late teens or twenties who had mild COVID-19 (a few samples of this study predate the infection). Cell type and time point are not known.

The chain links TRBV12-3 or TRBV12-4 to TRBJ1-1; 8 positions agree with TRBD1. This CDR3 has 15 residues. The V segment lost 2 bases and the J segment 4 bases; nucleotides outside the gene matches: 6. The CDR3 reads CASSLSRTGSTEAFF. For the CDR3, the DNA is TGTGCCAGCAGTTTATCCCGGACAGGGAGCACTGAAGCTTTCTTT.

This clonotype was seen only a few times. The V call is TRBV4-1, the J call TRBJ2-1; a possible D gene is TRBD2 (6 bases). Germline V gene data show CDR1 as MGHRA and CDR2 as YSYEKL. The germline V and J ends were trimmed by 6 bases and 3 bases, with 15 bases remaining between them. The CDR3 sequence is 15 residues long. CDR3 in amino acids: CASRSWRGNYNEQFF. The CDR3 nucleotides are TGCGCCAGCAGATCGTGGAGGGGCAACTACAATGAGCAGTTCTTC.

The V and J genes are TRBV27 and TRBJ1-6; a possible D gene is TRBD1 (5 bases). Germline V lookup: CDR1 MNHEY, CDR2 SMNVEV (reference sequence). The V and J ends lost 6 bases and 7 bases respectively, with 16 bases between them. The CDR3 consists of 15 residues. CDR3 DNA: TGTGCCAGCAGGGCTCGTGACAGCACCAATTCACCCCTCCACTTT. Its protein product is CASRARDSTNSPLHF.

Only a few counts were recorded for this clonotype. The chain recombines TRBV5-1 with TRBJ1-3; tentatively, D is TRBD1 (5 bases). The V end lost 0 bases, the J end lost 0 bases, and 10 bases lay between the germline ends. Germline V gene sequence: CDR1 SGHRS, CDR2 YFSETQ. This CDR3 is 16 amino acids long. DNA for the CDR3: TGCGCCAGCAGCTTGGTGGGGCAGGGCTCTGGAAACACCATATATTTT. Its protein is CASSLVGQGSGNTIYF.

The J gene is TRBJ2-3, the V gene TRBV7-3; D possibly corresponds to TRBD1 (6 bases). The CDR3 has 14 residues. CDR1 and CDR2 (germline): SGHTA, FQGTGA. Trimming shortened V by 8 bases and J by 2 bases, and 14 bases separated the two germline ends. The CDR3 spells CASGIQGPTDTQYF. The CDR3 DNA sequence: TGTGCCAGCGGAATACAGGGTCCCACAGATACGCAGTATTTT.

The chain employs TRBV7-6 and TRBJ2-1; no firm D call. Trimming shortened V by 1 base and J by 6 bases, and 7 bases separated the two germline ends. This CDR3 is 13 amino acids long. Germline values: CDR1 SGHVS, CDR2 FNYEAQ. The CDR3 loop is CASSLVRFNEQFF. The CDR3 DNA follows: TGTGCCAGCAGCTTAGTTCGGTTCAATGAGCAGTTCTTC.

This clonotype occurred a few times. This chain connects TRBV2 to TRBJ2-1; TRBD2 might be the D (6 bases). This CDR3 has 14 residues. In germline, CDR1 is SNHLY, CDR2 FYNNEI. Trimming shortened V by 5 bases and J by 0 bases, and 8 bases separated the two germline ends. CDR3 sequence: CASSRDFSYNEQFF. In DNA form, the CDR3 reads TGTGCCAGCAGTCGGGACTTCTCCTACAATGAGCAGTTCTTC. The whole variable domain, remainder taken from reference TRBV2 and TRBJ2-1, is EPEVTQTPSHQVTQMGQEVILRCVPISNHLYFYWYRQILGQKVEFLVSFYNNEISEKSEIFDDQFSVERPDGSNFTLKIRSTKLEDSAMYFCASSRDFSYNEQFFGPGTRLTVL.

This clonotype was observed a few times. The CDR3 DNA reads TGTGCCAGCAGTTCTATCCAGACTAGCGGGGGCACAGATACGCAGTATTTT. Protein product: CASSSIQTSGGTDTQYF. V is TRBV6-6 and J is TRBJ2-3, with 11 bases lining up with TRBD2. The CDR3 spans 17 residues. V trimming: 4 bases; J trimming: 1 base; junction bases outside the gene matches: 7. Germline assignment: CDR1 MNHNY and CDR2 SVGAGI (reference sequence).

The CDR3 loop reads CASSFSRRGYGYTF. The CDR3 DNA reads as TGTGCCAGCAGCTTTAGTAGGCGTGGCTATGGCTACACCTTC. This chain uses TRBV7-2 with TRBJ1-2; D remains unclear. The CDR3 is made up of 14 amino acids. Germline V gene data show CDR1 as SGHTA and CDR2 as FQGNSA. Trimming stripped 3 bases from V and 4 bases from J, with 12 bases between. The full variable domain, completed using reference TRBV7-2 and TRBJ1-2, is GAGVSQSPSNKVTEKGKDVELRCDPISGHTALYWYRQSLGQGLEFLIYFQGNSAPDKSGLPSDRFSAERTGGSVSTLTIQRTQQEDSAVYLCASSFSRRGYGYTFGSGTRLTVV.

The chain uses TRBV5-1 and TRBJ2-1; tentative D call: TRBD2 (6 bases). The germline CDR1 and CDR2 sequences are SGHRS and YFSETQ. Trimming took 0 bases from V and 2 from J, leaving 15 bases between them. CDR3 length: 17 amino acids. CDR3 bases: TGCGCCAGCAGCTTGGGGGACTCACTAAACCCCTACAATGAGCAGTTCTTC. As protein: CASSLGDSLNPYNEQFF.

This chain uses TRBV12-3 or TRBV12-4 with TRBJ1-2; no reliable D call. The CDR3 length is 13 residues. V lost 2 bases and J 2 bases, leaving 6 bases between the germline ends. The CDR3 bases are TGTGCCAGCAGTTTAAACACGAACTATGGCTACACCTTC. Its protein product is CASSLNTNYGYTF.

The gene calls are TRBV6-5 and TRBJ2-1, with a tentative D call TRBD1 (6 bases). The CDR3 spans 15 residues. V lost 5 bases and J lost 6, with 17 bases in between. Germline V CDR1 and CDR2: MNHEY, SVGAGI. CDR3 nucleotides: TGTGCCAGCAGTCGAGCCCCGGACAGCCCCAATGAGCAGTTCTTC. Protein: CASSRAPDSPNEQFF.

The CDR3 region has the DNA TGTGCCAGCAGCGTTAGCGGGGGGGCGAATGAGCAGTTCTTC. It yields the protein CASSVSGGANEQFF. The chain is built from TRBV9 and TRBJ2-1; 11 nucleotides align to TRBD2. Trimming cost V 2 bases and J 7 bases; bases outside gene matches: 2. CDR3 length: 14 residues. CDR1 and CDR2 (germline): SGDLS, YYNGEE.

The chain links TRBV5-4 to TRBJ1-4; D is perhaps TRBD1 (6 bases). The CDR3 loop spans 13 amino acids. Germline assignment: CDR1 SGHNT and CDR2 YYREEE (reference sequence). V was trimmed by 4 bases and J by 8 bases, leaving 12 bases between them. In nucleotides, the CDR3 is TGTGCCAGCAGCGGGGGGGACAAAGAAAAACTGTTTTTT. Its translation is CASSGGDKEKLFF. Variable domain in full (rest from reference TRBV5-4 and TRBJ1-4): ETGVTQSPTHLIKTRGQQVTLRCSSQSGHNTVSWYQQALGQGPQFIFQYYREEENGRGNFPPRFSGLQFPNYSSELNVNALELDDSALYLCASSGGDKEKLFFGSGTQLSVL.

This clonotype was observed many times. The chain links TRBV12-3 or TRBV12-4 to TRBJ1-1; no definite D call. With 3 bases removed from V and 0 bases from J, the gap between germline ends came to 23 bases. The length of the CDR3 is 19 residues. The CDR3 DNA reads TGTGCCAGCAGTTTCAGCGGCCGTCCTTCAGTATTCATGAACACTGAAGCTTTCTTT. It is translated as CASSFSGRPSVFMNTEAFF.

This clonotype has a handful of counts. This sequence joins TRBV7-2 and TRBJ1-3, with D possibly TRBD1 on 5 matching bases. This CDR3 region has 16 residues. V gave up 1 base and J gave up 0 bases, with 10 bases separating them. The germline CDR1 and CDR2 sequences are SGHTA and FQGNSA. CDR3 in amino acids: CASSLVGGSSGNTIYF. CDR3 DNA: TGTGCCAGCAGCTTAGTCGGGGGAAGCTCTGGAAACACCATATATTTT.

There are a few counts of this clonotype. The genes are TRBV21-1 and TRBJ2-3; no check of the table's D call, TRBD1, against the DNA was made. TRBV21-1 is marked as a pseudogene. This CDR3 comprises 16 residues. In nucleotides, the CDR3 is TGTGCCAGCAGCCTAAAGTTAGGGGTCGACACAGATACGCAGTATTTT. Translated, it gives CASSLKLGVDTDTQYF.

CDR3 sequence reads: CASSFGTDRPSGNTIYF. The CDR3 DNA follows: TGCGCCAGCAGCTTTGGGACAGACCGTCCGTCTGGAAACACCATATATTTT. The V call is TRBV5-1, the J call TRBJ1-3; 7 bases are shared with TRBD1. CDR1 is SGHRS, CDR2 YFSETQ, per germline. CDR3 length: 17 amino acids. V lost 2 bases, J lost 1 base, and 9 bases stayed unmatched.

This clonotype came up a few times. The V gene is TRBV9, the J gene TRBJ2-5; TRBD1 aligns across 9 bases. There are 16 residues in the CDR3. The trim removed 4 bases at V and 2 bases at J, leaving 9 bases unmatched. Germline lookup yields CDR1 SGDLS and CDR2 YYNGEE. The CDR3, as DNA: TGTGCCAGCAGCCCTCCGACAGGGGGGCTACAAGAGACCCAGTACTTC. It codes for CASSPPTGGLQETQYF.

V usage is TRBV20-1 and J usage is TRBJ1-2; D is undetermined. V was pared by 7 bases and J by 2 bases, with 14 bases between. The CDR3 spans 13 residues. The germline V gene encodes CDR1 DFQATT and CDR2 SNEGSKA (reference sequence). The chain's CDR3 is CSVTNPGNYGYTF. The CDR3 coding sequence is TGCAGTGTTACAAACCCGGGGAACTATGGCTACACCTTC.

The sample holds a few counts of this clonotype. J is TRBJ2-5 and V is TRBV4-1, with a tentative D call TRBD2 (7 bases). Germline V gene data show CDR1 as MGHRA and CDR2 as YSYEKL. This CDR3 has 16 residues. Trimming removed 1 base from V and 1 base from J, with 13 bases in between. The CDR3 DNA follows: TGCGCCAGCAGCCAAGTACTTCGGGGGGCCCAAGAGACCCAGTACTTC. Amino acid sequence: CASSQVLRGAQETQYF.

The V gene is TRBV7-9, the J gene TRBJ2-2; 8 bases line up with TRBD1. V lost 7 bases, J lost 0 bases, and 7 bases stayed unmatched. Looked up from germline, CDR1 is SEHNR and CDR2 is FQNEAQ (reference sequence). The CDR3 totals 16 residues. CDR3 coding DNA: TGTGCCAGCACCCCGCAGGGGGCCGCGAACACCGGGGAGCTGTTTTTT. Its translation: CASTPQGAANTGELFF.

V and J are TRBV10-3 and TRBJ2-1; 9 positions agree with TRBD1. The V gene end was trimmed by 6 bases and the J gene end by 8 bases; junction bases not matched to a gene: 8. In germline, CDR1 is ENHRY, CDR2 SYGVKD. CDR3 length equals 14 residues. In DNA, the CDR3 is TGTGCCATCAGCCGGGACAGGGCCTCTGATGAGCAGTTCTTC. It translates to CAISRDRASDEQFF.

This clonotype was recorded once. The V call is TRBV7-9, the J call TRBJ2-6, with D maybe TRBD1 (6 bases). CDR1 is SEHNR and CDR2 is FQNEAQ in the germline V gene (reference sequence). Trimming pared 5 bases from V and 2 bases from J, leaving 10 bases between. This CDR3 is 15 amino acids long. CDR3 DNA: TGTGCCAGCAGCACAGGGTTTGCTGGGGCCAACGTCCTGACTTTC. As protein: CASSTGFAGANVLTF.